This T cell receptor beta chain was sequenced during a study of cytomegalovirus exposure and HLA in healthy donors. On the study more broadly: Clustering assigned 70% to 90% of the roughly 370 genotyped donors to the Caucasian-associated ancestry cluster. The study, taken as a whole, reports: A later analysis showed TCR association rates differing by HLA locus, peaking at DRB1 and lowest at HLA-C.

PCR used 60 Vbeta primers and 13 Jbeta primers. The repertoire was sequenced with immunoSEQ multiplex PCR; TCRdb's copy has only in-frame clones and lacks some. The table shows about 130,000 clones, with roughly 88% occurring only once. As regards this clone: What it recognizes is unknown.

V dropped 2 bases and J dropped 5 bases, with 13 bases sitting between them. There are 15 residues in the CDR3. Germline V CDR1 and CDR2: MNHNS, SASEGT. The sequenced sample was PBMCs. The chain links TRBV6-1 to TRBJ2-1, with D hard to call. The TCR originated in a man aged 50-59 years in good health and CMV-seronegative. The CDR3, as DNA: TGTGCCAGCAGTGAACCGCTAACTCCCCACAATGAGCAGTTCTTC. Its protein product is CASSEPLTPHNEQFF.